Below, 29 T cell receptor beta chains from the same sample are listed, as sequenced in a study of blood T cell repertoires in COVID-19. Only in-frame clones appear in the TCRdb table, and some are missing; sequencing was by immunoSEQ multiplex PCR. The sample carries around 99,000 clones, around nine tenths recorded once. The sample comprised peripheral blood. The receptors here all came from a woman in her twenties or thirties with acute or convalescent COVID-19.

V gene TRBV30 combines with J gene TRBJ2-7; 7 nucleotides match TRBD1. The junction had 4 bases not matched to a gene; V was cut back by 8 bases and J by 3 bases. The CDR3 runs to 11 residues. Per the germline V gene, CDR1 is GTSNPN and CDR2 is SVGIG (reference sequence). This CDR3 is CAAYRGYEQYF. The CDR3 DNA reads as TGTGCCGCATACAGGGGCTACGAGCAGTACTTC.

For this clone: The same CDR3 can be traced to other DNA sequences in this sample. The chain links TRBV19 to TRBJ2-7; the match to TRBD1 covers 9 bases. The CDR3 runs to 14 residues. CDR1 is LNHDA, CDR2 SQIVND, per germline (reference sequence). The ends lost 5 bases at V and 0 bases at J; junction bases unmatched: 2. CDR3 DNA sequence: TGTGCCAGTAGTGCGGGACAGGGCTCCTACGAGCAGTACTTC. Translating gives CASSAGQGSYEQYF.

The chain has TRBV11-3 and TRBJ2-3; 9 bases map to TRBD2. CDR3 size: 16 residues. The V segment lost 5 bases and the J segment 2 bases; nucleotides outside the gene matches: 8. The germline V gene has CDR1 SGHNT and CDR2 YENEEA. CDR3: CASSPSSGGFTDTQYF. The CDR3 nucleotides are TGTGCCAGCAGCCCCAGTAGCGGGGGTTTCACAGATACGCAGTATTTT.

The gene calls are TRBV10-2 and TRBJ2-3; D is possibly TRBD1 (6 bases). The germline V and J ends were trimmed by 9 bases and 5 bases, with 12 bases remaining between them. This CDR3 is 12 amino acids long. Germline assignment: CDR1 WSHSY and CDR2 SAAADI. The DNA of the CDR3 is TGCGCCAGTTGCCTCAGGGGAGATACGCAGTATTTT. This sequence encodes CASCLRGDTQYF.

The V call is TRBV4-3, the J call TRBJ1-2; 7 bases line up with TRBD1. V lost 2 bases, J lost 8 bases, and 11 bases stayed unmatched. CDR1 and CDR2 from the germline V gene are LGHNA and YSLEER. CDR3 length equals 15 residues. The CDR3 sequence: CASSQPTWQGGGYTF. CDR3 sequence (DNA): TGCGCCAGCAGCCAACCTACTTGGCAGGGGGGAGGCTACACCTTC.

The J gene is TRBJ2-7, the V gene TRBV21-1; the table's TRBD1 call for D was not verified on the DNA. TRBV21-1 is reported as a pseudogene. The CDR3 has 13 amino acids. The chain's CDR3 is CASSKIAAYEQYF. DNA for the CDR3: TGTGCCAGCAGCAAAATCGCAGCCTACGAGCAGTACTTC.

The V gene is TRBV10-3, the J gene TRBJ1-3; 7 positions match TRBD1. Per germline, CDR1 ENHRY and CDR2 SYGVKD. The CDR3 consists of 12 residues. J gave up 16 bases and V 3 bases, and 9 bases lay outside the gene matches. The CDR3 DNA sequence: TGTGCCATCAGTGACCCGAAGACAGGGAAGTATTTT. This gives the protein CAISDPKTGKYF.

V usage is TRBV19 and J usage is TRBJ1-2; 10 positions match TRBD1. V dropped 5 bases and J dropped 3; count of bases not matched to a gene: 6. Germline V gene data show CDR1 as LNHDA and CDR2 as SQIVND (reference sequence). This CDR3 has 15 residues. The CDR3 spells CASSFSTGGDYGYTF. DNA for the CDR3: TGTGCCAGTAGTTTTTCGACAGGGGGCGACTATGGCTACACCTTC.

DNA for the CDR3: TGTGCCAGCAGCCTGACAGGGAGTGGCAATCAGCCCCAGCATTTT. Translating gives CASSLTGSGNQPQHF. This chain joins TRBV5-8 and TRBJ1-5, with 7 bases matching TRBD1. This CDR3 spans 15 amino acids. Per germline, CDR1 SGHTS and CDR2 YDEGEE. The V segment lost 4 bases and the J segment 2 bases; nucleotides outside the gene matches: 6.

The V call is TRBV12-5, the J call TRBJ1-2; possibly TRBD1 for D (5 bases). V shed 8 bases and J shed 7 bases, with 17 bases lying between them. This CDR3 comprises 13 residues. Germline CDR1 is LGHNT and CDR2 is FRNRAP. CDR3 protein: CASTAGGFSGYTF. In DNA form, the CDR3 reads TGTGCTAGTACAGCCGGGGGGTTCTCTGGCTACACCTTC. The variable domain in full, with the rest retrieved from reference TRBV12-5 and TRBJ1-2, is DARVTQTPRHKVTEMGQEVTMRCQPILGHNTVFWYRQTMMQGLELLAYFRNRAPLDDSGMPKDRFSAEMPDATLATLKIQPSEPRDSAVYFCASTAGGFSGYTFGSGTRLTVV.

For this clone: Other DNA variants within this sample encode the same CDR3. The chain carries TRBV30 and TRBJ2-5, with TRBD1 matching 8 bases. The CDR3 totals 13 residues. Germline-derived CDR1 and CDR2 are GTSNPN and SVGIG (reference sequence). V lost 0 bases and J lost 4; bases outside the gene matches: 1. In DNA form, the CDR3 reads TGTGCCTGGAGTGTCAGGGGGCGAGAGACCCAGTACTTC. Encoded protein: CAWSVRGRETQYF.

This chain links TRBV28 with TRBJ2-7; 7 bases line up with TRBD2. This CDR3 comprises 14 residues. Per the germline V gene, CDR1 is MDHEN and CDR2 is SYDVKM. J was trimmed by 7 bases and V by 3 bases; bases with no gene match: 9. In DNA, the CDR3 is TGTGCCAGCAGTTTGGGACTAAAAACCTTAGAGCAGTACTTC. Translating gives CASSLGLKTLEQYF. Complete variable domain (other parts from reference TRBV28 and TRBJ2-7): DVKVTQSSRYLVKRTGEKVFLECVQDMDHENMFWYRQDPGLGLRLIYFSYDVKMKEKGDIPEGYSVSREKKERFSLILESASTNQTSMYLCASSLGLKTLEQYFGPGTRLTVT.

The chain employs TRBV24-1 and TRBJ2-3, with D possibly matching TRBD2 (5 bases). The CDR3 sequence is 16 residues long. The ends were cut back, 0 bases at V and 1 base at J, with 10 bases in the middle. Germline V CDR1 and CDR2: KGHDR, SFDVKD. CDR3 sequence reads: CATSDLIFGGTDTQYF. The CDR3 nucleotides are TGTGCCACCAGTGATTTGATCTTCGGGGGCACAGATACGCAGTATTTT.

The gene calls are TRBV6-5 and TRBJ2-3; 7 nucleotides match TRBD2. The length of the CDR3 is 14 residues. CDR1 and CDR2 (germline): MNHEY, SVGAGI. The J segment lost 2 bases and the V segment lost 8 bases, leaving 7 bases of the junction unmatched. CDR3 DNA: TGTGCCAGCGGGGGGGGACCGCCCACAGATACGCAGTATTTT. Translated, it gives CASGGGPPTDTQYF.

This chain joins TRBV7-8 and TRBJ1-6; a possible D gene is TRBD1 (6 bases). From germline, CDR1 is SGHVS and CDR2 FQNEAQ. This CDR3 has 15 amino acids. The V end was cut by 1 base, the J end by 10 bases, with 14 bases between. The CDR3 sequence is CASSLVAGEGSPLHF. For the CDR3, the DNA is TGTGCCAGCAGCTTAGTTGCAGGGGAAGGCTCACCCCTCCACTTT.

Here the CDR3 DNA reads TGTGCCACCAGTGATTTTACAGGGGGCAATGAGCAGTTCTTC. This sequence encodes CATSDFTGGNEQFF. The rearrangement links TRBV24-1 to TRBJ2-1; 8 bases match TRBD1. The CDR3 covers 14 residues. The V and J ends lost 1 base and 6 bases, in that order; junction bases with no gene match: 1. Germline CDR1 KGHDR, CDR2 SFDVKD.

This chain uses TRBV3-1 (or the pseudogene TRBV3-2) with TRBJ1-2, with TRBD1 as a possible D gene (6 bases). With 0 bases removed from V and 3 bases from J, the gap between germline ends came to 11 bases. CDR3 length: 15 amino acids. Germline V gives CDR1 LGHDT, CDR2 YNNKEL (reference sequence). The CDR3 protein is CASSQEGGLHYGYTF. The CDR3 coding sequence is TGTGCCAGCAGCCAAGAGGGGGGGCTTCACTATGGCTACACCTTC.

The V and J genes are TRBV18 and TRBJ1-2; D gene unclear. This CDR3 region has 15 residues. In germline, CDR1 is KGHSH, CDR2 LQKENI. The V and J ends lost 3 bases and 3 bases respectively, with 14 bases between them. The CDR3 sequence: CASSPRRGKDYGYTF. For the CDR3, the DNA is TGTGCCAGCTCACCGAGGCGGGGTAAGGACTATGGCTACACCTTC.

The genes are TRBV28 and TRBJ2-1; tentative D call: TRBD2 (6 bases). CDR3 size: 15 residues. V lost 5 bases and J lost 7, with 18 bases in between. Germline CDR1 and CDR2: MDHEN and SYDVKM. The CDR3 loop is CASSRPGLDWNEQFF. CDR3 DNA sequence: TGTGCCAGCAGTCGTCCGGGACTGGACTGGAATGAGCAGTTCTTC.

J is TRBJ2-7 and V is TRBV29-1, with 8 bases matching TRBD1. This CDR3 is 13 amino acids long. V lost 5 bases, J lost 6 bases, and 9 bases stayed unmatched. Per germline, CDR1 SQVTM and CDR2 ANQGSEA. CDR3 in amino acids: CSVHDRTGREQYF. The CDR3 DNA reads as TGCAGCGTTCATGACCGGACAGGGCGCGAGCAGTACTTC.

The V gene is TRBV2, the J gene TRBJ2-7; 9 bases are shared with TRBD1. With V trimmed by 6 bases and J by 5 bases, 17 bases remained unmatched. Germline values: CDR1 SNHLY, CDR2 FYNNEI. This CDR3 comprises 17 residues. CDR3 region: CASSRFAGQGMRDEQYF. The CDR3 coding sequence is TGTGCCAGCAGCCGGTTTGCGGGACAGGGTATGCGAGACGAGCAGTACTTC.

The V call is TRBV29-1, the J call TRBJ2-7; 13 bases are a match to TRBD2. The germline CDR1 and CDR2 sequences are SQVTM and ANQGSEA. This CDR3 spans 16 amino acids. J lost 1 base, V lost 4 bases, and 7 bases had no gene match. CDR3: CSVGDAGLAGSYEQYF. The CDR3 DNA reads TGCAGCGTTGGGGACGCGGGACTAGCGGGGTCCTACGAGCAGTACTTC.

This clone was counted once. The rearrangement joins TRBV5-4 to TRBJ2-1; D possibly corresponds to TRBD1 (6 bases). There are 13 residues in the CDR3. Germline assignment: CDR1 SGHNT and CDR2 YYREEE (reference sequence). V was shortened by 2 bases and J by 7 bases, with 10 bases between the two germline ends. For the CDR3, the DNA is TGTGCCAGCAGCTTAGCCGGGACAAATGAGCAGTTCTTC. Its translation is CASSLAGTNEQFF. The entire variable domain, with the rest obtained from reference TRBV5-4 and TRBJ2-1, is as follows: ETGVTQSPTHLIKTRGQQVTLRCSSQSGHNTVSWYQQALGQGPQFIFQYYREEENGRGNFPPRFSGLQFPNYSSELNVNALELDDSALYLCASSLAGTNEQFFGPGTRLTVL.

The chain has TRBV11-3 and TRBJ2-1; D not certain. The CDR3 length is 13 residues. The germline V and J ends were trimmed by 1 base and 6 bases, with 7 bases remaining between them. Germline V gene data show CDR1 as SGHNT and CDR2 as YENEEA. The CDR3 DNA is TGTGCCAGCAGCTTAGTTGTTAGCAATGAGCAGTTCTTC. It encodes CASSLVVSNEQFF.

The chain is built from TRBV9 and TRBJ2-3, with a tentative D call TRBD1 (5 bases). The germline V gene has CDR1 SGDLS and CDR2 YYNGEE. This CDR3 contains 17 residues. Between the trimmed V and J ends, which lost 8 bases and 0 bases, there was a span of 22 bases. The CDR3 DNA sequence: TGTGCCAGTCAACGACAGATAAGTACCGCTAGCACAGATACGCAGTATTTT. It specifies CASQRQISTASTDTQYF.

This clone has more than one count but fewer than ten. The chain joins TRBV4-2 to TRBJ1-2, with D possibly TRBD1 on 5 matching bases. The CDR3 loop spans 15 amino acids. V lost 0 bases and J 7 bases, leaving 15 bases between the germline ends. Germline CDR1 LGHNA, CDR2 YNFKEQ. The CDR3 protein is CASSQDEAGSFGYTF. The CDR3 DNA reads TGTGCCAGCAGCCAAGATGAGGCAGGGTCTTTTGGCTACACCTTC.

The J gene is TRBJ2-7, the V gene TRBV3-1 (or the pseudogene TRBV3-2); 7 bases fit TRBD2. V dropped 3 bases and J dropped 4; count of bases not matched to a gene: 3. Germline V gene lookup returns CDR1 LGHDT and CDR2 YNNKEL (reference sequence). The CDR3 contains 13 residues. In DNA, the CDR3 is TGTGCCAGCAGCCATCGGGGAGGGTACGAGCAGTACTTC. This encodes CASSHRGGYEQYF.

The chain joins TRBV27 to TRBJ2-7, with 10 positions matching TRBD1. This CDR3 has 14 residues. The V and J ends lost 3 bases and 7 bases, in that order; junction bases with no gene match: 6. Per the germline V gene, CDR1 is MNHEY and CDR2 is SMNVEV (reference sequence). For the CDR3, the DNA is TGTGCCAGCAGTTTCCAGGGGACAGGGGCTGAGCAGTACTTC. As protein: CASSFQGTGAEQYF.

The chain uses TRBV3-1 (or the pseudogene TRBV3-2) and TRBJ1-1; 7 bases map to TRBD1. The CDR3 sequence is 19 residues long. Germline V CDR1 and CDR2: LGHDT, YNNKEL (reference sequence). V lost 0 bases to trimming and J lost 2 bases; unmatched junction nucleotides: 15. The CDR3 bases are TGTGCCAGCAGCCAAGAGGAGACAGGGAGGTATGCCCTAAACACTGAAGCTTTCTTT. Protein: CASSQEETGRYALNTEAFF.